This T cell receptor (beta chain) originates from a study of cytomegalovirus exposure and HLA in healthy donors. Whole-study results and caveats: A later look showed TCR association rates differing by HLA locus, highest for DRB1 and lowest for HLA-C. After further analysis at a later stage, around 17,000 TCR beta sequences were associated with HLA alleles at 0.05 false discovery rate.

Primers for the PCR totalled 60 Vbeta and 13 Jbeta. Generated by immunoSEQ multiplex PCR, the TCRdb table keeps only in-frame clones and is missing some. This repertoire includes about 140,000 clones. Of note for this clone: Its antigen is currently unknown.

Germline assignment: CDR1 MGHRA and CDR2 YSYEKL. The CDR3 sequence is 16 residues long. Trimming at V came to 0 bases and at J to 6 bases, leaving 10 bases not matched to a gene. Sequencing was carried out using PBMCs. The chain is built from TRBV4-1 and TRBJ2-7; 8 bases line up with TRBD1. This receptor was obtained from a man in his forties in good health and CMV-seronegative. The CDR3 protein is CASSQDAAGGSSEQYF. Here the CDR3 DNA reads TGCGCCAGCAGCCAAGATGCTGCAGGGGGCAGTTCCGAGCAGTACTTC.